This entry concerns a single TCR beta chain. Its antigen is not identified. Treatment of any kind had been given to no patient before thyroid surgery. This record belongs to a study of metastatic and nonmetastatic thyroid tumors. The trim removed 6 bases at V and 4 bases at J, leaving 9 bases unmatched. This CDR3 region has 15 residues. Germline loops: CDR1 MNHNS, CDR2 SASEGT. In the study's own analysis: The study built a papillary thyroid cancer distant-metastasis classifier from CDR3 differences across clinicopathological groups. TCRdb re-analyzed the PCR reads through MiXCR. TCRdb's processing, not the authors' own work, is the source of the V and J calls. The profile shows about 4,000 clones, roughly 22% of them singletons. Study results and limitations: In both blood and tumor samples, TCR beta diversity was reported significantly higher for malignant than benign nodules.

The chain is built from TRBV6-1 and TRBJ2-7; 10 nucleotides match TRBD2. Material for sequencing was tumor tissue. The clonotype originates from a female donor with papillary thyroid cancer or a benign thyroid nodule (not recorded which). Some clones in this sample may be carry-over from other donors' samples. The CDR3 region is CASRSGTSVFYEQYF. CDR3 nucleotides: TGTGCCAGCAGATCCGGGACTAGCGTCTTTTACGAGCAGTACTTC.